This T cell receptor (beta chain) stems from a study of T cell responses to AZD1222 COVID-19 vaccine. Overall study findings and caveats: The repertoires were collected only after the peak T cell response. The number of AZD1222 recipients seropositive at baseline was only five to seven. A mostly white British donor set with more females was recruited, and clonal diversity was possibly underestimated. Vaccine-related CD4 TCRs covered spike, predominating at 160-218 and 743-854.

Germline loops: CDR1 SGHRS, CDR2 YFSETQ. The V gene end was trimmed by 4 bases and the J gene end by 7 bases; junction bases not matched to a gene: 2. CDR3 length equals 12 residues. The method was immunoSEQ multiplex PCR; TCRdb's version includes in-frame clones alone and lacks a portion of them. This table holds approximately 120,000 clones, 91% found once. Regarding this clone: Its antigen is currently unknown.

Sequenced here: peripheral blood, sampled on day 0 of AZD1222 vaccination. This sequence was found in an adult in good health. The chain carries TRBV5-1 and TRBJ2-7; 10 bases fit TRBD1. CDR3 sequence (DNA): TGCGCCAGCAGCCTGGGACAGGGGGAGCAGTACTTC. It codes for CASSLGQGEQYF.